This passage covers 9 T cell receptor beta chains from one sample sequenced in a study of CXCR3-negative and CXCR3-positive naive CD8 T cells (dated by TCRdb to the late 2010s). Sequencer: NextSeq 550. The Human TCR Profiling Kit (MiLaboratory) was used to prepare UMI-labeled 5' RACE TRB cDNA libraries. With the reads reprocessed by TCRdb, a single entry stands for each CDR3 protein sequence and no DNA is reported. The sample's table lists a count of around 140,000 distinct CDR3 sequences. Of the sample, nearly 0.5% is held by the ten largest clones. What was sequenced was naive CXCR3- CD8+ T cells from blood. The cell subset or site label for this specimen denotes: CD45RO-CCR7+CD27+CD95- naive CD8+ T cells lacking CXCR3 (TNR3-). These TCRs come from a human donor in good health. Some clones in this sample may be carry-over from other donors' samples.

V is TRBV29-1 and J is TRBJ2-3; the TCRdb D gene call, TRBD2, has no DNA to confirm it. The CDR3 has 18 residues. Germline V gene sequence: CDR1 SQVTM, CDR2 ANQGSEA. The CDR3 protein is CSVEGAEGLALSTDTQYF.

The chain is built from TRBV28 and TRBJ2-5; TCRdb lists TRBD2, though no DNA is available to test this call. CDR1 is MDHEN, CDR2 SYDVKM, per germline. This CDR3 is built from 19 residues. This CDR3 is CASSFWGGTGVNPRETQYF.

The J gene is TRBJ2-1, the V gene TRBV5-5. Germline V gene sequence: CDR1 SGHKS, CDR2 YYEKEE (reference sequence). This CDR3 contains 13 residues. The CDR3 protein is CASSFGLGDEQFF.

V is TRBV7-9 and J is TRBJ2-5; TCRdb reports TRBD1, a call that lacks DNA to check it against. Germline CDR1 and CDR2: SEHNR and FQNEAQ (reference sequence). The CDR3 totals 16 residues. CDR3 sequence reads: CASSYRDRGFQETQYF.

J is TRBJ2-3 and V is TRBV7-9; the D gene TCRdb calls, TRBD2, cannot be checked with no DNA. This CDR3 region has 14 residues. The V gene's germline CDR1 is SEHNR and CDR2 FQNEAQ (reference sequence). Here the CDR3 reads CASEEGGSTDTQYF.

This chain uses TRBV29-1 with TRBJ1-1; TCRdb calls TRBD1, which cannot be checked without DNA. This CDR3 contains 11 residues. Per the germline V gene, CDR1 is SQVTM and CDR2 is ANQGSEA. The CDR3 sequence: CSVEKGGEAFF.

V gene TRBV21-1 combines with J gene TRBJ1-5; TCRdb selects TRBD1, and the lack of DNA leaves this call unchecked. TRBV21-1 is classified as a pseudogene. The CDR3 spans 12 residues. This CDR3 is CASSKGGTPQHF.

V gene TRBV7-3 combines with J gene TRBJ1-1; TCRdb returns TRBD1, unconfirmable since there is no DNA. The V gene's germline CDR1 is SGHTA and CDR2 FQGTGA. This CDR3 has 13 residues. This CDR3 reads CASSLWGGTEAFF.

This chain connects TRBV20-1 to TRBJ2-7. This CDR3 spans 13 amino acids. Germline-derived CDR1 and CDR2 are DFQATT and SNEGSKA (reference sequence). The CDR3 sequence: CSARGEPIDEQYF.